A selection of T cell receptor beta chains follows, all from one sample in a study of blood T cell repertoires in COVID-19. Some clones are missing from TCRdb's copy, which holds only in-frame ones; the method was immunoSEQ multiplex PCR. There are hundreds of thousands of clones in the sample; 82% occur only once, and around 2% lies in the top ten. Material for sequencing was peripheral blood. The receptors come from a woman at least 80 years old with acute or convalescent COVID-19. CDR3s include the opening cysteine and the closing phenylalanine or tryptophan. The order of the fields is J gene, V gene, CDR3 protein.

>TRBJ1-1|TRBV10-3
CAISRDSPNTEAFF
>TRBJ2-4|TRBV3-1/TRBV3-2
CASSPQGNIQYF
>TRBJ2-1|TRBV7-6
CASSLAPEGGLNEQFF
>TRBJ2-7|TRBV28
CASSSGRQNYEQYF
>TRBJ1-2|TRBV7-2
CASSLAGQGRSGYTF
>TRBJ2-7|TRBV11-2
CASSLVARGANEQYF
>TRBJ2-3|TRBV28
CASSVPTIAGSTDTQYF
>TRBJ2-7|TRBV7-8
CASSPPVRSSSYEQYF
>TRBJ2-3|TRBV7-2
CASSGRRLVPQYF
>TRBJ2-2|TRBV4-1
CASSQDPYGVPGELFF
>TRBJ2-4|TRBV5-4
CASSEGTSKAKNIQYF
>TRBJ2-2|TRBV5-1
CASRRGLGNTGELFF
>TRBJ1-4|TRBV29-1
CSVGTGRTTNEKLFF
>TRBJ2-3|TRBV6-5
CASSPSLSTDTQYF
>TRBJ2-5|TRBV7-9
CASSLVGGPGTQYF
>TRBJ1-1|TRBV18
CASSPQENTEAFF
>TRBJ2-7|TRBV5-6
CASSSLEGSPYEQYF
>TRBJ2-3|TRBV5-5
CASSLRTSGGAPDTQYF
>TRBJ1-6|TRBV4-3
CASSQDIAASSYNSPLHF
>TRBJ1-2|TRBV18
CASSPGREYGYTF
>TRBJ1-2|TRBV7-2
CASSLVGDSISGYTF
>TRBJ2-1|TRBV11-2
CASSRRLAGVSGEQFF
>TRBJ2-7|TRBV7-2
CASSLIQGSSYEQYF
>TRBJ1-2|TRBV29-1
CSVARGQNYGYTF
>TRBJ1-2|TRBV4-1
CASSQAWRVGGDGYTF
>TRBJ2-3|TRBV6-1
CASSEGASGSGAIDTQYF
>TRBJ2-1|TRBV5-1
CASSLVTGTGENEQFF
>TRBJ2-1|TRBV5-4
CASSLVQSSYNEQFF
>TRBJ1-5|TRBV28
CASSPGTGTQPQHF
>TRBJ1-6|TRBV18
CASSVNRDSPLHF
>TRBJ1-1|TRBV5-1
CASSLSAGNTEAFF
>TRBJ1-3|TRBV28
CASSLSYMRASGNTIYF
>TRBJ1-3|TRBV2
CASNRQGGNTIYF
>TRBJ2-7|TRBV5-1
CASSFLGQPYEQYF
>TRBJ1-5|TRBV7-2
CASSDWTGGNQPQHF
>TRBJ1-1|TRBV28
CASSQGDKNTEAFF
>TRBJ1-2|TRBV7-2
CASSFTRGPYGYTF
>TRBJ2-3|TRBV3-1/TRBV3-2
CASRSSSGGVADTQYF
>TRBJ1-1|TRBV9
CASSTGQGRTEAFF
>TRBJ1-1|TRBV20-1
CSAREGSPAFF
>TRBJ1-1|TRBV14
CASSPPGQGFYTEAFF
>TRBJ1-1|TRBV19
CASSITGSGNTEAFF
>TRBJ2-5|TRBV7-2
CASSSWTSGVLETQYF
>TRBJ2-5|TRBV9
CASSPGLVRVETQYF
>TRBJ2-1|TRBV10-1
CASDSEASGVQSDNEQFF
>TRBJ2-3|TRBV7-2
CASSLGLAPDTQYF
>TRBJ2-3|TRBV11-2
CASSSRTSRTDTQYF
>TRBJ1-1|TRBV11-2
CASSLSATEAFF
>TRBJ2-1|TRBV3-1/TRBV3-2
CASRLSIFPHEQFF
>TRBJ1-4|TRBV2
CASSPETTGPFATNEKLFF